Below are 2 T cell receptor beta chains sequenced from a single sample in a study of blood T cell repertoires in COVID-19. TCRdb's copy holds only in-frame clones and misses some; the assay was immunoSEQ multiplex PCR. Here the sample spans 200,000 to 250,000 clones, roughly 85% being singletons. Material: PBMCs or T cells enriched from blood (not recorded which). The receptors shown here come from a woman between 45 and 65 years old with acute COVID-19.

This chain links TRBV27 with TRBJ1-5; tentative D call: TRBD1 (6 bases). Germline assignment: CDR1 MNHEY and CDR2 SMNVEV (reference sequence). This CDR3 is built from 15 residues. The V and J ends lost 4 bases and 6 bases respectively, with 16 bases between them. The CDR3 here is CASSSEGQRGQPQHF. The CDR3 DNA reads as TGTGCCAGCAGTTCTGAAGGACAGAGGGGTCAGCCCCAGCATTTT.

V is TRBV9 and J is TRBJ1-3, with D uncertain. Trimming stripped 3 bases from V and 0 bases from J, with 10 bases between. The CDR3 sequence is 15 residues long. Germline V gives CDR1 SGDLS, CDR2 YYNGEE. CDR3 DNA: TGTGCCAGCAGCGCCCGGGATTTCTCTGGAAACACCATATATTTT. Protein: CASSARDFSGNTIYF.